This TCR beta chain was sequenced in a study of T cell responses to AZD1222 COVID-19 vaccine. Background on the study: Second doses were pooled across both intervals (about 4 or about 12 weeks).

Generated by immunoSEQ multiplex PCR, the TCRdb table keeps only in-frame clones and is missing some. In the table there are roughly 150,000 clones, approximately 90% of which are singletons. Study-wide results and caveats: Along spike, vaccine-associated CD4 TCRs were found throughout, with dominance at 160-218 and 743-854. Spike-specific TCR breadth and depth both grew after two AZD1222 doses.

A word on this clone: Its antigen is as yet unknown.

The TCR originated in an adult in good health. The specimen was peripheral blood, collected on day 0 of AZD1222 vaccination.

CDR3 sequence (DNA): TGTGCCACCAGCAGAGATCCCCTCGGGACTGAGCAGTTCTTC. This sequence encodes CATSRDPLGTEQFF. The rearrangement joins TRBV15 to TRBJ2-1; D may correspond to TRBD1 or TRBD2 (5 bases each). The CDR3 sequence is 14 residues long. The V gene lost 0 bases and the J gene lost 9 bases, with 12 bases spanning the gap. The germline CDR1 and CDR2 sequences are LNHNV and YYDKDF (reference sequence). Full variable domain (rest looked up from reference TRBV15 and TRBJ2-1): DAMVIQNPRYQVTQFGKPVTLSCSQTLNHNVMYWYQQKSSQAPKLLFHYYDKDFNNEADTPDNFQSRRPNTSFCFLDIRSPGLGDTAMYLCATSRDPLGTEQFFGPGTRLTVL.